This T cell receptor beta chain came from a study of response to subunit inactivated influenza vaccine. The CDR3 length is 13 residues. The V end lost 7 bases, the J end lost 8 bases, and 14 bases lay between the germline ends. From germline, CDR1 is MNHNS and CDR2 SASEGT. This clonotype has a handful of counts. One entry per CDR3 protein, called by TCRdb with MiXCR from the RT-PCR reads. The data show about 610,000 distinct CDR3 sequences, around 13% seen once. The rearrangement joins TRBV6-1 to TRBJ2-2; D remains unclear. Sample: PBMCs from blood, taken 12 days after vaccination. This TCR was sampled from a man between 45 and 60 years old who received an inactivated influenza vaccine. CDR3 sequence reads: CASNIAVGGELFF. CDR3 nucleotide sequence: TGTGCCAGCAATATCGCGGTCGGGGGGGAGCTGTTTTTT.